These T cell receptor beta chains were read from a single sample in a study of metastatic and nonmetastatic thyroid tumors. MiXCR reprocessed the PCR reads for TCRdb. The sample comprises tens of thousands of clones, about 30% of which are singletons, and more than 15% rests with the top ten. Material: tumor tissue. These receptors were taken from a female donor with papillary thyroid cancer or a benign thyroid nodule (not recorded which). Some clones in this sample may be carry-over from other donors' samples. Each CDR3 is given with its conserved first and last residue.

j_call: TRBJ1-5; v_call: TRBV19; cdr3_aa: CASSSGYQPQHF
j_call: TRBJ1-1; v_call: TRBV28; cdr3_aa: CASSMRQGPTEAFF
j_call: TRBJ2-1; v_call: TRBV6-1; cdr3_aa: CASSPLTGGSYNEQFF
j_call: TRBJ2-7; v_call: TRBV6-1; cdr3_aa: CASSSRAFSYEQYF
j_call: TRBJ2-3; v_call: TRBV12-3/TRBV12-4; cdr3_aa: CAGRAGETDTQYF
j_call: TRBJ2-7; v_call: TRBV6-2/TRBV6-3; cdr3_aa: CASRADGEASGEQYF
j_call: TRBJ2-7; v_call: TRBV6-2/TRBV6-3; cdr3_aa: CASSYRDSSYEQYF
j_call: TRBJ2-1; v_call: TRBV5-1; cdr3_aa: CASSPGLAGFSYNEQFF
j_call: TRBJ2-7; v_call: TRBV5-1; cdr3_aa: CASSVGGTIYEQYF
j_call: TRBJ2-7; v_call: TRBV6-1; cdr3_aa: CASSGGQGTLYEQYF
j_call: TRBJ1-1; v_call: TRBV20-1; cdr3_aa: CSASVMGKKGAEAFF
j_call: TRBJ2-3; v_call: TRBV28; cdr3_aa: CASGEDTQYF
j_call: TRBJ1-5; v_call: TRBV6-2/TRBV6-3; cdr3_aa: CASSYRQGVNQPQHF
j_call: TRBJ2-7; v_call: TRBV6-2/TRBV6-3; cdr3_aa: CASSYLLGTMSSYEQYF
j_call: TRBJ1-2; v_call: TRBV5-5; cdr3_aa: CASRRTTGEYGYTF
j_call: TRBJ2-2; v_call: TRBV12-3/TRBV12-4; cdr3_aa: CASRPGVQGRTGELFF
j_call: TRBJ1-1; v_call: TRBV30; cdr3_aa: CAWSSDGGTEAFF
j_call: TRBJ1-1; v_call: TRBV7-2; cdr3_aa: CASSSLQGGEAFF
j_call: TRBJ2-2; v_call: TRBV12-3/TRBV12-4; cdr3_aa: CASRGRQGAGELFF
j_call: TRBJ1-2; v_call: TRBV24-1; cdr3_aa: CATSDPQGGYGYTF
j_call: TRBJ1-2; v_call: TRBV19; cdr3_aa: CASSTGPSTSYGYTF
j_call: TRBJ2-1; v_call: TRBV12-3/TRBV12-4; cdr3_aa: CASSLTYEQFF
j_call: TRBJ2-7; v_call: TRBV6-6; cdr3_aa: CASSYSSASFQYEQYF
j_call: TRBJ1-5; v_call: TRBV6-2/TRBV6-3; cdr3_aa: CASSYRGLNQPQHF
j_call: TRBJ2-3; v_call: TRBV5-1; cdr3_aa: CASSYREMSTDTQYF
j_call: TRBJ2-7; v_call: TRBV12-3/TRBV12-4; cdr3_aa: CASSSGPCPYEQYF
j_call: TRBJ2-3; v_call: TRBV12-3/TRBV12-4; cdr3_aa: CASSSSGTGIDTQYF
j_call: TRBJ2-1; v_call: TRBV2; cdr3_aa: CASSPLGLAGVNEQFF
j_call: TRBJ1-2; v_call: TRBV20-1; cdr3_aa: CSARPDVYGYTF
j_call: TRBJ2-7; v_call: TRBV7-9; cdr3_aa: CASSHRDRNYEQYF